A selection of T cell receptor beta chains follows, all from one sample in a study of tumor T cells in aggressive B-cell lymphoma. Method: immunoSEQ multiplex PCR; TCRdb's copy keeps in-frame clones and lacks some. Of approximately 7,300 clones in the sample, approximately 83% were seen once. The sample was tumor tissue. Receptor source: an adult with diffuse large B cell lymphoma. CDR3s include the opening cysteine and the closing phenylalanine or tryptophan. A D gene is named only where the DNA matches it firmly. Only some rows state a clone size, as once, few, many or a class for expanded clones.

clone size	J gene	D gene	V gene	CDR3 protein	CDR3 DNA
NA	TRBJ2-1	NA	TRBV5-4	CASSGGFYNEQFF	TGTGCCAGCAGCGGCGGATTTTACAATGAGCAGTTCTTC
NA	TRBJ2-3	TRBD1	TRBV18	CASSPFIGQGLQDTQYF	TGTGCCAGCTCACCTTTTATCGGACAGGGTCTTCAAGATACGCAGTATTTT
NA	TRBJ1-1	TRBD1	TRBV5-4	CASSWDRGAEAFF	TGTGCCAGCAGCTGGGACAGGGGGGCTGAAGCTTTCTTT
NA	TRBJ2-1	TRBD2	TRBV4-2	CASSQEASGSYEQFF	TGTGCCAGCAGCCAAGAGGCTAGCGGGAGTTATGAGCAGTTCTTC
NA	TRBJ2-2	NA	TRBV6-5	CASSSGQRRTGELFF	TGTGCCAGCAGCTCGGGTCAGCGCCGCACCGGGGAGCTGTTTTTT
few	TRBJ2-5	NA	TRBV21-1	CASSNGRPRREETQYF	TGTGCCAGCAGCAACGGTCGCCCAAGGAGGGAAGAGACCCAGTACTTC
NA	TRBJ1-1	NA	TRBV19	CASSLLGHTEAFF	TGTGCCAGTAGTCTCCTGGGGCACACTGAAGCTTTCTTT
NA	TRBJ1-5	NA	TRBV7-9	CASSLTSNQPQHF	TGTGCCAGCAGCCTAACTAGCAATCAGCCCCAGCATTTT
few	TRBJ2-7	TRBD2	TRBV5-5	CASSSLLAGALYEQYF	TGTGCCAGCAGCTCCCTACTAGCGGGAGCGCTCTACGAGCAGTACTTC
NA	TRBJ2-7	TRBD2	TRBV7-9	CASKVTSGSYEQYF	TGTGCCAGCAAGGTAACTAGCGGCAGCTACGAGCAGTACTTC
once	TRBJ1-1	NA	TRBV28	CASRDVAQGGTEAFF	TGTGCCAGCAGGGATGTGGCGCAGGGCGGCACTGAAGCTTTCTTT
NA	TRBJ2-4	TRBD1	TRBV6-6	CASSYPGTGENIQYF	TGTGCCAGCAGTTACCCCGGGACAGGGGAAAACATTCAGTACTTC
once	TRBJ2-3	TRBD1	TRBV6-5	CASRLGTGTDTQYF	TGTGCCAGCAGACTGGGGACAGGCACAGATACGCAGTATTTT
NA	TRBJ2-4	NA	TRBV11-2	CASSASRAKNIQYF	TGTGCCAGCAGCGCCTCTCGGGCCAAAAACATTCAGTACTTC
NA	TRBJ2-7	TRBD1	TRBV5-4	CASSLAAGQGLAEQYF	TGTGCCAGCAGCTTAGCCGCGGGACAGGGGTTAGCCGAGCAGTACTTC
NA	TRBJ2-7	TRBD1	TRBV7-2	CASSFSGTDYEQYF	TGTGCCAGCAGCTTCTCCGGGACAGATTACGAGCAGTACTTC
NA	TRBJ1-6	TRBD1	TRBV5-1	CASSFGQENSPLHF	TGCGCCAGCAGCTTCGGACAGGAAAATTCACCCCTCCACTTT
NA	TRBJ1-5	NA	TRBV28	CASSAQAGQPQHF	TGTGCCAGCAGTGCCCAGGCAGGGCAGCCCCAGCATTTT
NA	TRBJ2-7	NA	TRBV11-3	CASSLDAGWNEQYF	TGTGCCAGCAGCTTAGACGCGGGGTGGAACGAGCAGTACTTC
NA	TRBJ2-3	TRBD2	TRBV7-7	CATPLTSGRPDTQYF	TGTGCTACCCCCCTCACTAGCGGGAGACCAGATACGCAGTATTTT
NA	TRBJ2-1	TRBD2	TRBV6-5	CASRSGTRSGGEQFF	TGTGCCAGCAGGTCCGGGACTAGGTCCGGAGGTGAGCAGTTCTTC
few	TRBJ2-3	TRBD2	TRBV29-1	CSANGLAGGADTQYF	TGCAGCGCTAACGGGCTAGCGGGAGGGGCAGATACGCAGTATTTT
NA	TRBJ1-5	TRBD1	TRBV30	CASDRGNQPQHF	TGTGCCTCGGACAGGGGCAATCAGCCCCAGCATTTT
NA	TRBJ1-5	TRBD1	TRBV19	CASTPGTGSQPQHF	TGTGCCAGTACCCCCGGGACAGGGAGTCAGCCCCAGCATTTT
NA	TRBJ2-5	NA	TRBV7-9	CASSLWLTARQETQYF	TGTGCCAGCAGCCTTTGGTTGACGGCCAGGCAAGAGACCCAGTACTTC
NA	TRBJ1-2	NA	TRBV30	CAWSGGGDEGYTF	TGTGCCTGGAGTGGGGGGGGCGATGAAGGCTACACCTTC
NA	TRBJ2-4	TRBD1	TRBV11-2	CASAILPGGAAKNIQYF	TGTGCCAGCGCGATCCTTCCAGGGGGCGCGGCCAAAAACATTCAGTACTTC
NA	TRBJ2-7	TRBD1	TRBV9	CASNPGQGVYEQYF	TGTGCCAGCAATCCGGGACAGGGGGTCTACGAGCAGTACTTC
NA	TRBJ1-1	NA	TRBV9	CASSRDSEAFF	TGTGCCAGCAGCCGAGACAGTGAAGCTTTCTTT
NA	TRBJ2-5	TRBD2	TRBV11-1	CASSLTASGMGETQYF	TGTGCCAGCAGCTTAACCGCTAGCGGGATGGGAGAGACCCAGTACTTC
NA	TRBJ2-5	TRBD2	TRBV5-4	CASSLERDSWFGETQYF	TGTGCCAGCAGCTTAGAGCGGGACTCCTGGTTTGGAGAGACCCAATACTTC
NA	TRBJ2-5	NA	TRBV11-2	CASSLVRVPQTQYF	TGTGCCAGCAGTTTAGTTCGAGTACCGCAGACCCAGTACTTC
NA	TRBJ2-1	NA	TRBV7-6	CASSPSVPNEQFF	TGTGCCAGCAGCCCTAGCGTACCCAATGAGCAGTTCTTC
NA	TRBJ1-4	NA	TRBV6-5	CASSYSGSLNEKLFF	TGTGCCAGCAGTTACTCCGGGTCCTTGAATGAAAAACTGTTTTTT
NA	TRBJ2-7	NA	TRBV5-4	CASSHRENEQYF	TGTGCCAGCAGCCACCGAGAGAACGAGCAGTACTTC
NA	TRBJ2-3	NA	TRBV7-2	CASSLPAEGTDTQYF	TGTGCCAGCAGCTTACCCGCGGAGGGCACAGATACGCAGTATTTT
NA	TRBJ2-7	NA	TRBV5-4	CASSRNRAYEQYF	TGTGCCAGCAGCCGGAACAGGGCCTACGAGCAGTACTTC
NA	TRBJ2-3	NA	TRBV6-6	CASLQREVGDTQYF	TGTGCCAGCCTACAACGGGAAGTGGGAGATACGCAGTATTTT
NA	TRBJ1-2	NA	TRBV15	CATSREVERSNYGYTF	TGTGCCACCAGCAGAGAGGTGGAGAGATCAAACTATGGCTACACCTTC
NA	TRBJ1-3	TRBD1	TRBV4-1	CASSQDPGTADSGNTIYF	TGCGCCAGCAGCCAAGACCCCGGGACAGCGGACTCCGGAAACACCATATATTTT
NA	TRBJ2-3	TRBD2	TRBV7-2	CASSIRVLAGGTDTQYF	TGTGCCAGCAGCATCCGGGTACTAGCGGGAGGCACAGATACGCAGTATTTT
NA	TRBJ2-3	TRBD2	TRBV7-9	CASSPGIAGQYF	TGTGCCAGCAGCCCCGGGATAGCGGGGCAGTATTTT
few	TRBJ2-1	NA	TRBV4-2	CASSQDGSPSYNEQFF	TGTGCCAGCAGCCAAGATGGGAGCCCCTCCTACAATGAGCAGTTCTTC
NA	TRBJ2-1	NA	TRBV2	CASMQGQNNEQFF	TGTGCCAGCATGCAGGGACAAAACAATGAGCAGTTCTTC
NA	TRBJ1-5	TRBD1	TRBV15	CATSRRLTGVSNQPQHF	TGTGCCACCAGCAGACGTTTGACAGGGGTTAGCAATCAGCCCCAGCATTTT
once	TRBJ2-3	TRBD2	TRBV30	CAWSVGTRSTDTQYF	TGTGCCTGGAGTGTCGGGACTAGAAGCACAGATACGCAGTATTTT
once	TRBJ2-2	TRBD1	TRBV5-4	CASSPRRWTGGGTGELFF	TGTGCCAGCAGCCCAAGACGCTGGACAGGGGGAGGGACCGGGGAGCTGTTTTTT
few	TRBJ2-5	TRBD2	TRBV27	CASSTGLAGAAETQYF	TGTGCCAGCAGTACGGGACTAGCGGGAGCGGCGGAGACCCAGTACTTC
once	TRBJ2-2	TRBD1	TRBV9	CVSNGQGPDTGELFF	TGTGTCAGCAACGGACAGGGCCCAGACACCGGGGAGCTGTTTTTT
NA	TRBJ2-7	NA	TRBV4-3	CASSQVRGSNEQYF	TGCGCCAGCAGCCAAGTAAGGGGTTCAAACGAGCAGTACTTC
NA	TRBJ2-5	TRBD2	TRBV5-4	CASTRREGGRGEETQYF	TGTGCCAGCACCCGGAGGGAGGGCGGGAGGGGTGAGGAGACCCAGTACTTC
few	TRBJ2-7	NA	TRBV11-2	CASSLGISDSDEQYF	TGTGCCAGCAGCTTAGGGATTAGCGACTCGGACGAGCAGTACTTC
NA	TRBJ2-7	NA	TRBV10-3	CAISDHGGRGEQYF	TGTGCCATCAGTGACCACGGAGGGCGGGGCGAGCAGTACTTC
NA	TRBJ2-1	TRBD2	TRBV11-2	CASSFRLAGRYEQFF	TGTGCCAGCAGCTTTCGACTAGCGGGACGTTATGAGCAGTTCTTC
once	TRBJ2-3	TRBD2	TRBV4-2	CASSQGGLAGGYTDTQYF	TGTGCCAGCAGCCAAGGCGGACTAGCGGGAGGGTACACAGATACGCAGTATTTT
NA	TRBJ2-1	TRBD2	TRBV7-3	CASRRSGSDEQFF	TGTGCCAGCAGACGCAGCGGGAGTGATGAGCAGTTCTTC
NA	TRBJ1-1	TRBD1	TRBV7-6	CASSQTGGITEAFF	TGTGCCAGCAGTCAGACAGGGGGCATCACTGAAGCTTTCTTT
NA	TRBJ2-2	TRBD1	TRBV30	CAWRPGTGNTGELFF	TGTGCCTGGAGACCCGGGACAGGGAACACCGGGGAGCTGTTTTTT
NA	TRBJ2-5	NA	TRBV11-3	CASSARDSRGQETQYF	TGTGCCAGCAGCGCCCGGGACTCCCGGGGTCAAGAGACCCAGTACTTC
NA	TRBJ2-7	NA	TRBV9	CASSVGGDSSYEQYF	TGTGCCAGCAGCGTAGGGGGGGACAGCTCCTACGAGCAGTACTTC